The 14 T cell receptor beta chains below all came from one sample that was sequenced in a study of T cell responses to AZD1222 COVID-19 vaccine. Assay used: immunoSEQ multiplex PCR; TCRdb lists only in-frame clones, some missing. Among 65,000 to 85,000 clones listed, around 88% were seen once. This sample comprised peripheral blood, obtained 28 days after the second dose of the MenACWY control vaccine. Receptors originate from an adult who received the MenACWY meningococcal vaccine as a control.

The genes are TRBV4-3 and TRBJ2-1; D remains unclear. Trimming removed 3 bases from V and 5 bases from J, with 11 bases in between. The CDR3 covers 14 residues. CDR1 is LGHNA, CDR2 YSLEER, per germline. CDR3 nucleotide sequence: TGCGCCAGCAGCCATCCCCAAGACAACAATGAGCAGTTCTTC. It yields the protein CASSHPQDNNEQFF.

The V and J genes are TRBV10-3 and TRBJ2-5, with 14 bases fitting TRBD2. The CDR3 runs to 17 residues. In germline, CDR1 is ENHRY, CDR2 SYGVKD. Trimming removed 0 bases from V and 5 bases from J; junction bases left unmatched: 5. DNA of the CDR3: TGTGCCATCAGTGAGTCGACTAGCGGGGGGGCTCGGGAGACCCAGTACTTC. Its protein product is CAISESTSGGARETQYF.

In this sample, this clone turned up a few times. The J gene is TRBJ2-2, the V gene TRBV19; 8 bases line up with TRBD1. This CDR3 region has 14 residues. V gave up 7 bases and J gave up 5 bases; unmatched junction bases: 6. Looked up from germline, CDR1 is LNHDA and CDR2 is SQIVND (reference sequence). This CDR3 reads CASIDRGLTGELFF. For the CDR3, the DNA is TGTGCCAGTATAGACAGGGGATTGACCGGGGAGCTGTTTTTT.

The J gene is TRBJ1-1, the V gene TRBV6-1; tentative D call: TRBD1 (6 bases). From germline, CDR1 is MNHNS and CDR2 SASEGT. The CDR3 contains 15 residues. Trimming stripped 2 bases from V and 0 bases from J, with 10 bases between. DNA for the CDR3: TGTGCCAGCAGTGAATTTGGACAGATGAACACTGAAGCTTTCTTT. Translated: CASSEFGQMNTEAFF.

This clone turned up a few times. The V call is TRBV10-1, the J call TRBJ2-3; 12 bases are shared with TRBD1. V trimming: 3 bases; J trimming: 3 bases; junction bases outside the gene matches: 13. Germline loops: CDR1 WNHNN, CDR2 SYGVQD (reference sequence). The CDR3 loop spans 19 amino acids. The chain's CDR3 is CASSEGRDRGQKGTDTQYF. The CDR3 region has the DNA TGCGCCAGCAGTGAAGGCCGGGACAGGGGGCAGAAAGGGACAGATACGCAGTATTTT.

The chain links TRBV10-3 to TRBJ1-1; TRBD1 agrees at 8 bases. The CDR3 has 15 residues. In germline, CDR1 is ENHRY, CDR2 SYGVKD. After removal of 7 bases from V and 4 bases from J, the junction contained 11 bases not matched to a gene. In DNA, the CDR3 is TGTGCCATCAAAGGGACAGGAGGGGCCCCCACTGAAGCTTTCTTT. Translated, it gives CAIKGTGGAPTEAFF.

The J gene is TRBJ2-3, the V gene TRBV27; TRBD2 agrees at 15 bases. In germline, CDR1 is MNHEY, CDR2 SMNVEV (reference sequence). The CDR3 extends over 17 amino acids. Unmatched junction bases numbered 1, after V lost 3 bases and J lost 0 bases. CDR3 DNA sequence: TGTGCCAGCAGTTTTGGACTAGCGGGGGGGAGCACAGATACGCAGTATTTT. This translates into CASSFGLAGGSTDTQYF.

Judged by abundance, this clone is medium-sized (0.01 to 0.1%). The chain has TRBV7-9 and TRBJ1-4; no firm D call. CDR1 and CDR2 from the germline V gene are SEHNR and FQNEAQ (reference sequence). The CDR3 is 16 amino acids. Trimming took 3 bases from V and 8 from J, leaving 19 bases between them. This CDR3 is CASSFGTGNLGEKLFF. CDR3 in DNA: TGTGCCAGCAGCTTTGGAACCGGGAACCTGGGGGAAAAACTGTTTTTT.

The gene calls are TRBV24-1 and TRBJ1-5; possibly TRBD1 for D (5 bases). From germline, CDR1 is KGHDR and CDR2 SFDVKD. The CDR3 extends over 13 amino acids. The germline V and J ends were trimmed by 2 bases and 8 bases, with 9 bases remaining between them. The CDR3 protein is CATSDYQDKPQHF. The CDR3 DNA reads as TGTGCCACCAGTGATTACCAGGACAAGCCCCAGCATTTT.

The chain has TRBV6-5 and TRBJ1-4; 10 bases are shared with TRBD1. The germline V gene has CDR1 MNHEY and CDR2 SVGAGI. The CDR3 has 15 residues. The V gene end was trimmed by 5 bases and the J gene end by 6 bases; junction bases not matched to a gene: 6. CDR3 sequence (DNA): TGTGCCAGCAGTCTAGACAGGGGGCGAGATGAAAAACTGTTTTTT. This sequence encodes CASSLDRGRDEKLFF.

The DNA of the CDR3 is TGTGCCAGTCAGCAAGGGACAGGGAAGTTCTTC. It is translated as CASQQGTGKFF. This rearrangement joins TRBV19 to TRBJ2-1, with TRBD1 matching over 9 bases. The CDR3 runs to 11 residues. J gave up 14 bases and V 8 bases, and 7 bases lay outside the gene matches. Per germline, CDR1 LNHDA and CDR2 SQIVND (reference sequence).

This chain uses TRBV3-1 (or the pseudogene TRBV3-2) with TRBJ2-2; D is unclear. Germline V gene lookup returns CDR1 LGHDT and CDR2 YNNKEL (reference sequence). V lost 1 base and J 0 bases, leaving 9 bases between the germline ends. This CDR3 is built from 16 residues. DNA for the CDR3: TGTGCCAGCAGCCAAGGTTTAGCCCCGAACACCGGGGAGCTGTTTTTT. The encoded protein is CASSQGLAPNTGELFF.

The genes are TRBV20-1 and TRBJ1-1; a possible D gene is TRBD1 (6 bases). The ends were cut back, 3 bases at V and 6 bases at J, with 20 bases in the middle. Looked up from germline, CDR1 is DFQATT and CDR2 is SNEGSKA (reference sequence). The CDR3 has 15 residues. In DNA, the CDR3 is TGCAGTGCTAGTGGGGGGGGCGTCGGTATCCCTGAAGCTTTCTTT. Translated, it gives CSASGGGVGIPEAFF.

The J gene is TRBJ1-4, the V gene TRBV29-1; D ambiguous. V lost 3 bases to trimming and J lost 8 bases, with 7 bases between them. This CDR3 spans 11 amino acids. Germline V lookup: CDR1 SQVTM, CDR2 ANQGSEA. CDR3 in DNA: TGCAGCGTTGACCTACAGGAAAAACTGTTTTTT. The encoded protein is CSVDLQEKLFF.